Below are 32 T cell receptor beta chains sequenced from a single sample in a study of blood T cell repertoires in COVID-19. Profiled with immunoSEQ multiplex PCR; TCRdb holds only in-frame clones, not every one. The data hold roughly 260,000 clones, with about nine tenths observed a single time. What was sequenced was peripheral blood. These receptors originate from a woman aged 40 to 50 with acute or convalescent COVID-19.

The rearrangement uses TRBV29-1 and TRBJ1-2, with 10 nucleotides matching TRBD1. Trimming at V came to 6 bases and at J to 4 bases, leaving 8 bases not matched to a gene. CDR1 SQVTM and CDR2 ANQGSEA come from the germline V gene. The CDR3 is 14 amino acids. The DNA for the CDR3 is TGCAGCGTCGGGACAGGGGAACGTATCTATGGCTACACCTTC. Amino acid sequence: CSVGTGERIYGYTF.

This clone was seen just once. The J gene is TRBJ1-5, the V gene TRBV24-1; possibly TRBD1 for D (6 bases). V was clipped by 10 bases and J by 2 bases, with 17 bases between them. The germline V gene encodes CDR1 KGHDR and CDR2 SFDVKD. The CDR3 consists of 15 residues. The chain's CDR3 is CATAAGAFRNQPQHF. CDR3 nucleotide sequence: TGTGCCACAGCCGCGGGGGCTTTTCGCAATCAGCCCCAGCATTTT.

The chain uses TRBV3-1 (or the pseudogene TRBV3-2) and TRBJ2-5; TRBD2 aligns across 8 bases. This CDR3 is built from 15 residues. Per germline, CDR1 LGHDT and CDR2 YNNKEL (reference sequence). Losses at the gene ends were 3 bases for V and 5 bases for J; bases not matched to a gene: 8. The CDR3 loop reads CASSQEAGVVETQYF. The CDR3 coding sequence is TGTGCCAGCAGCCAGGAAGCGGGGGTCGTGGAGACCCAGTACTTC.

V and J are TRBV6-5 and TRBJ1-1; TRBD1 might be the D (5 bases). CDR3 size: 15 residues. CDR1 is MNHEY, CDR2 SVGAGI, per germline. The ends were cut back, 4 bases at V and 4 bases at J, with 16 bases in the middle. CDR3 amino acids: CASSLTLTGATEAFF. The CDR3 coding sequence is TGTGCCAGCAGTTTAACTTTAACAGGTGCCACTGAAGCTTTCTTT.

The chain combines TRBV18 with TRBJ2-5; D remains unclear. CDR3 size: 14 residues. V was shortened by 8 bases and J by 2 bases, with 15 bases between the two germline ends. Germline-derived CDR1 and CDR2 are KGHSH and LQKENI. CDR3 sequence: CASTHRGQQETQYF. The DNA of the CDR3 is TGTGCCAGCACTCACCGTGGGCAGCAAGAGACCCAGTACTTC.

The chain joins TRBV21-1 to TRBJ2-7; the D call TRBD1 from the table was never checked on the DNA. TRBV21-1 has pseudogene status. The CDR3 contains 13 residues. The CDR3 is CAGTTGAEYEQYV. As DNA, the CDR3 is TGTGCCGGCACGACAGGGGCCGAATACGAGCAGTACGTC.

The chain combines TRBV19 with TRBJ1-2; possible D gene TRBD1, 5 bases. CDR1 is LNHDA, CDR2 SQIVND, per germline (reference sequence). The V end was cut by 1 base, the J end by 2 bases, with 11 bases between. CDR3 length: 15 amino acids. CDR3 amino acids: CASSIAGTGNYGYTF. CDR3 nucleotide sequence: TGTGCCAGTAGTATAGCCGGGACTGGGAACTATGGCTACACCTTC.

The chain couples TRBV9 to TRBJ1-5, with TRBD1 matching 11 bases. This CDR3 is built from 19 residues. Unmatched junction bases numbered 12, after V lost 4 bases and J lost 0 bases. The germline gives CDR1 SGDLS, CDR2 YYNGEE. CDR3 in amino acids: CASSPRWGDRGYSNQPQHF. Here the CDR3 DNA reads TGTGCCAGCAGCCCCCGGTGGGGGGACAGGGGGTATAGCAATCAGCCCCAGCATTTT.

The V call is TRBV7-2, the J call TRBJ2-3, with 9 bases fitting TRBD2. The germline V gene has CDR1 SGHTA and CDR2 FQGNSA. The CDR3 runs to 17 residues. V shed 5 bases, J shed 4 bases, and the junction held 13 bases outside the gene matches. Written as DNA, the CDR3 is TGTGCCAGCAGCCACAAGCGGTTGCGGGGGGGAGCAGATACGCAGTATTTT. It encodes CASSHKRLRGGADTQYF.

This chain connects TRBV29-1 to TRBJ2-1; 11 bases match TRBD1. The J segment lost 5 bases and the V segment lost 8 bases, leaving 8 bases of the junction unmatched. CDR3 size: 14 residues. Germline-derived CDR1 and CDR2 are SQVTM and ANQGSEA. CDR3 loop: CSPGTGGLHNEQFF. CDR3 DNA sequence: TGCAGCCCCGGGACAGGGGGACTCCACAATGAGCAGTTCTTC.

The chain joins TRBV19 to TRBJ2-1; 8 nucleotides line up with TRBD1. V shed 5 bases, J shed 8 bases, and the junction held 8 bases outside the gene matches. The length of the CDR3 is 14 residues. CDR1 LNHDA and CDR2 SQIVND come from the germline V gene (reference sequence). For the CDR3, the DNA is TGTGCCAGTAGTCCATGGACAGGGTACGATGAGCAGTTCTTC. This translates into CASSPWTGYDEQFF. Filled out from reference TRBV19 and TRBJ2-1, the complete variable domain reads DGGITQSPKYLFRKEGQNVTLSCEQNLNHDAMYWYRQDPGQGLRLIYYSQIVNDFQKGDIAEGYSVSREKKESFPLTVTSAQKNPTAFYLCASSPWTGYDEQFFGPGTRLTVL.

This clone was counted a single time. The rearrangement links TRBV19 to TRBJ1-4; no clear D. Germline assignment: CDR1 LNHDA and CDR2 SQIVND (reference sequence). Trimming cost V 5 bases and J 7 bases, with 14 bases left between them. This CDR3 comprises 14 residues. The CDR3 is CASSVAPRSEKLFF. For the CDR3, the DNA is TGTGCCAGTAGTGTAGCCCCTCGCAGTGAAAAACTGTTTTTT.

This sequence joins TRBV5-1 and TRBJ1-2; 9 bases fit TRBD1. The germline CDR1 and CDR2 sequences are SGHRS and YFSETQ. The V segment lost 4 bases and the J segment 4 bases; nucleotides outside the gene matches: 11. There are 16 residues in the CDR3. CDR3 nucleotides: TGCGCCAGCAGCGTACGGACAGGGGACGTACCCTATGGCTACACCTTC. This gives the protein CASSVRTGDVPYGYTF.

This chain connects TRBV6-5 to TRBJ1-6; TRBD1 is a possible D gene (6 bases). This CDR3 has 13 amino acids. V shed 7 bases and J shed 10 bases, with 14 bases lying between them. Germline CDR1 is MNHEY and CDR2 is SVGAGI. In nucleotides, the CDR3 is TGTGCCAGCACGGGGGGGGGCGAGTCACCCCTCCACTTT. This codes for CASTGGGESPLHF.

This clone appeared a few times. V usage is TRBV24-1 and J usage is TRBJ1-1, with unresolved D. The CDR3 runs 12 residues. Per germline, CDR1 KGHDR and CDR2 SFDVKD. V shed 6 bases and J shed 4 bases, with 8 bases lying between them. The CDR3: CATSRGGTEAFF. The CDR3 DNA sequence: TGTGCCACCAGTCGAGGTGGCACTGAAGCTTTCTTT.

The chain joins TRBV24-1 to TRBJ1-1, with D perhaps matching TRBD1 (6 bases). The CDR3 contains 15 residues. V gave up 1 base and J gave up 3 bases, with 11 bases separating them. Germline CDR1 is KGHDR and CDR2 is SFDVKD. The CDR3 protein is CATSDLQGGDTEAFF. Here the CDR3 DNA reads TGTGCCACCAGTGATTTACAGGGTGGGGACACTGAAGCTTTCTTT.

The genes are TRBV6-5 and TRBJ1-1; 11 bases align to TRBD1. This CDR3 region has 14 residues. Per germline, CDR1 MNHEY and CDR2 SVGAGI. The J segment lost 10 bases and the V segment lost 6 bases, leaving 10 bases of the junction unmatched. CDR3 sequence reads: CASRNRDRGSSAFF. For the CDR3, the DNA is TGTGCCAGCAGGAACCGGGACAGGGGGTCCTCAGCTTTCTTT.

The chain is built from TRBV6-5 and TRBJ2-4, with a tentative D call TRBD2 (6 bases). The CDR3 runs 15 residues. V was trimmed by 6 bases and J by 5 bases, leaving 17 bases between them. Germline V lookup: CDR1 MNHEY, CDR2 SVGAGI. DNA of the CDR3: TGTGCCAGCAGCTACGGGTGGGGAGGCCAAAACATTCAGTACTTC. It translates to CASSYGWGGQNIQYF.

The V and J genes are TRBV25-1 and TRBJ2-5, with 8 bases that match TRBD2. V lost 1 base and J lost 5; bases outside the gene matches: 9. This CDR3 comprises 16 residues. Germline CDR1 reads MGHDK; CDR2 reads SYGVNS. The chain's CDR3 is CASSEWLGLGIETQYF. CDR3 sequence (DNA): TGTGCCAGCAGTGAATGGTTGGGACTAGGAATCGAGACCCAGTACTTC.

CDR3 sequence (DNA): TGTGCCACCCGAGCGGGGGGGCCGGACACCGGGGAGCTGTTTTTT. Translating gives CATRAGGPDTGELFF. This chain joins TRBV19 and TRBJ2-2, with TRBD2 identical over 10 bases. Germline trimming cut 10 bases from V and 3 bases from J; bases unmatched to any gene: 8. The CDR3 consists of 15 residues. Germline CDR1 LNHDA, CDR2 SQIVND (reference sequence).

The rearrangement uses TRBV6-5 and TRBJ2-2, with a tentative D call TRBD1 (5 bases). Germline V gene data show CDR1 as MNHEY and CDR2 as SVGAGI. The CDR3 contains 15 residues. V was shortened by 8 bases and J by 1 base, with 14 bases between the two germline ends. As DNA, the CDR3 is TGTGCCAGCCCGGCCAGGGATATGAACACCGGGGAGCTGTTTTTT. Translating it yields CASPARDMNTGELFF.

The CDR3 DNA follows: TGTGCCAGCAGCTTGGGGGACAGGGGTATCACCTTC. This codes for CASSLGDRGITF. The rearrangement joins TRBV5-6 to TRBJ1-2; 10 bases match TRBD1. Per the germline V gene, CDR1 is SGHDT and CDR2 is YYEEEE. With 0 bases clipped from V and 13 bases from J, the junction kept 3 bases outside the gene matches. This CDR3 comprises 12 residues.

The V and J genes are TRBV27 and TRBJ2-2, with a possible D match to TRBD2 (6 bases). Trimming shortened V by 5 bases and J by 2 bases, and 15 bases separated the two germline ends. Germline values: CDR1 MNHEY, CDR2 SMNVEV (reference sequence). The CDR3 sequence is 16 residues long. In nucleotides, the CDR3 is TGTGCCAGCAGTCGCCGCGGAGGGTTCAACACCGGGGAGCTGTTTTTT. Protein product: CASSRRGGFNTGELFF.

The chain recombines TRBV9 with TRBJ2-3; D is perhaps TRBD2 (5 bases). Trimming removed 0 bases at V and 3 bases at J, with 11 bases between. The V gene's germline CDR1 is SGDLS and CDR2 YYNGEE. The CDR3 is 15 amino acids. The CDR3 sequence: CASSVERLITDTQYF. CDR3 DNA sequence: TGTGCCAGCAGCGTAGAACGACTAATAACAGATACGCAGTATTTT.

The chain joins TRBV27 to TRBJ1-1, with 11 bases that match TRBD1. The germline V gene has CDR1 MNHEY and CDR2 SMNVEV (reference sequence). The CDR3 extends over 16 amino acids. With 5 bases clipped from V and 0 bases from J, the junction kept 5 bases outside the gene matches. The CDR3 sequence is CASSKGTGGLNTEAFF. DNA of the CDR3: TGTGCCAGCAGTAAGGGGACAGGGGGGTTGAACACTGAAGCTTTCTTT.

The V gene is TRBV28, the J gene TRBJ1-1; 8 positions agree with TRBD1. The length of the CDR3 is 14 residues. Germline assignment: CDR1 MDHEN and CDR2 SYDVKM. The ends lost 5 bases at V and 4 bases at J; junction bases unmatched: 6. The CDR3 loop is CASSPGGLSTEAFF. In nucleotides, the CDR3 is TGTGCCAGCAGTCCAGGGGGCTTGAGCACTGAAGCTTTCTTT.

This sequence joins TRBV7-6 and TRBJ2-3; 8 bases are a match to TRBD2. After removal of 1 base from V and 3 bases from J, the junction contained 9 bases not matched to a gene. Per germline, CDR1 SGHVS and CDR2 FNYEAQ. The CDR3 is 17 residues long. Here the CDR3 reads CASSLGLPGGLTDTQYF. CDR3 in DNA: TGTGCCAGCAGCTTAGGGCTACCGGGGGGGCTGACAGATACGCAGTATTTT.

The sample holds one count of this clone. The rearrangement joins TRBV5-6 to TRBJ1-6, with a weak D call TRBD1 (6 bases). The germline V and J ends were trimmed by 2 bases and 5 bases, with 20 bases remaining between them. Germline loops: CDR1 SGHDT, CDR2 YYEEEE. CDR3 length equals 18 residues. The CDR3 sequence is CASSLQEWGTKNNSPLHF. As DNA, the CDR3 is TGTGCCAGCAGCTTACAGGAATGGGGGACAAAGAATAATTCACCCCTCCACTTT.

To note about this clone: Distinct nucleotide sequences in the sample also encode this CDR3. V is TRBV3-1 (or the pseudogene TRBV3-2) and J is TRBJ2-3; D gene uncertain. CDR3 length: 12 residues. Trimming removed 4 bases at V and 3 bases at J, with 5 bases between. Germline V lookup: CDR1 LGHDT, CDR2 YNNKEL (reference sequence). CDR3 bases: TGTGCCAGCAGCCCTAGTACAGATACGCAGTATTTT. The encoded protein is CASSPSTDTQYF.

The V and J genes are TRBV7-8 and TRBJ1-4; a weak D match, TRBD1 (6 bases). Germline loops: CDR1 SGHVS, CDR2 FQNEAQ. V dropped 5 bases and J dropped 2 bases, with 21 bases sitting between them. The CDR3 is made up of 18 amino acids. CDR3 DNA sequence: TGTGCCAGCAGCCCCCGGGGAGGGGGAATGAGGACTAATGAAAAACTGTTTTTT. Its translation is CASSPRGGGMRTNEKLFF.

The rearrangement joins TRBV7-8 to TRBJ2-3, with D tentatively TRBD2 (5 bases). Trimming took off 5 bases at V and 0 bases at J, with 15 bases between the two ends. Germline-derived CDR1 and CDR2 are SGHVS and FQNEAQ. CDR3 length: 16 residues. The CDR3 reads CASSPRGRSSTDTQYF. The DNA of the CDR3 is TGTGCCAGCAGCCCACGCGGGCGGAGTAGCACAGATACGCAGTATTTT. Full variable domain (rest looked up from reference TRBV7-8 and TRBJ2-3): GAGVSQSPRYKVAKRGQDVALRCDPISGHVSLFWYQQALGQGPEFLTYFQNEAQLDKSGLPSDRFFAERPEGSVSTLKIQRTQQEDSAVYLCASSPRGRSSTDTQYFGPGTRLTVL.

V is TRBV30 and J is TRBJ1-4; D remains ambiguous. Trimming cost V 2 bases and J 0 bases, with 7 bases left between them. The germline gives CDR1 GTSNPN, CDR2 SVGIG (reference sequence). This CDR3 is 14 amino acids long. The CDR3 here is CAWSSEATNEKLFF. CDR3 in DNA: TGTGCCTGGAGTTCAGAGGCAACTAATGAAAAACTGTTTTTT.